The clone carrying this T cell receptor (beta chain) was counted at least ten times. This entry comes from a study of T-cell reconstitution after alpha-beta-depleted transplantation in children. This CDR3 has 14 amino acids. Trimming removed 3 bases from V and 6 bases from J, with 16 bases in between. In germline, CDR1 is SGHRS, CDR2 YFSETQ. During its preparation, the TCRbeta library received unique molecular identifiers. TCRdb processed the PCR reads anew with MiXCR; each CDR3 protein has one entry. Of about 270,000 distinct CDR3 sequences detected, about 10% appear once; the ten largest clones hold over 9%.

Sequences were derived from PBMCs from the stem cell graft donor, sampled from the stem cell graft. The clonotype was recovered from a human donor who donated a stem cell graft to a child with SCID. V and J are TRBV5-1 and TRBJ2-7; the D is unclear. The CDR3 DNA follows: TGCGCCAGCAGCTACACCTCTACCGGCGTCGAGCAGTACTTC. Translating it yields CASSYTSTGVEQYF. Drawing the rest from reference TRBV5-1 and TRBJ2-7, the complete variable domain is KAGVTQTPRYLIKTRGQQVTLSCSPISGHRSVSWYQQTPGQGLQFLFEYFSETQRNKGNFPGRFSGRQFSNSRSEMNVSTLELGDSALYLCASSYTSTGVEQYFGPGTRLTVT.